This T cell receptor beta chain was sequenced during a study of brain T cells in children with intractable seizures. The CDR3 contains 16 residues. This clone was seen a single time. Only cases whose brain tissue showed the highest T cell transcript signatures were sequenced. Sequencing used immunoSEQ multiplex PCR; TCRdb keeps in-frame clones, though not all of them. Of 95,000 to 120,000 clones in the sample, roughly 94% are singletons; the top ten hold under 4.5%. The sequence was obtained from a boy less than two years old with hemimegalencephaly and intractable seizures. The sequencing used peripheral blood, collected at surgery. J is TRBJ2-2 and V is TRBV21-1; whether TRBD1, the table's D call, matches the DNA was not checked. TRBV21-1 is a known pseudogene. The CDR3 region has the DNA TGTGCCAGCAGCACCCGGGACAGGGATAACACCGGGGAGCTGTTTTTT. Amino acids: CASSTRDRDNTGELFF.